The present T cell receptor beta chain was sequenced within a study of OX40 agonist ivuxolimab in advanced cancers. TCRdb keeps only in-frame clones here, not all; method: immunoSEQ multiplex PCR. Seen here are 40,000 or so clones, more than 70% observed once, and the top ten hold 9.5% to 15%. This clone was counted a few times. The CDR3 runs 14 residues. The V end was cut by 2 bases, the J end by 7 bases, with 12 bases between. CDR1 is SGHRS and CDR2 is YFSETQ in the germline V gene. The chain is built from TRBV5-1 and TRBJ2-2, with a possible D match to TRBD2 (7 bases). This sequence was found in an adult with an advanced solid tumor such as melanoma, head and neck, liver or kidney cancer. Sequencing used CD4+ or CD8+ T cells sorted from blood, obtained in a trial of the OX40 agonist ivuxolimab. CDR3 in amino acids: CASSFSGGGGELFF. For the CDR3, the DNA is TGCGCCAGCAGCTTTTCGGGGGGCGGCGGGGAGCTGTTTTTT.